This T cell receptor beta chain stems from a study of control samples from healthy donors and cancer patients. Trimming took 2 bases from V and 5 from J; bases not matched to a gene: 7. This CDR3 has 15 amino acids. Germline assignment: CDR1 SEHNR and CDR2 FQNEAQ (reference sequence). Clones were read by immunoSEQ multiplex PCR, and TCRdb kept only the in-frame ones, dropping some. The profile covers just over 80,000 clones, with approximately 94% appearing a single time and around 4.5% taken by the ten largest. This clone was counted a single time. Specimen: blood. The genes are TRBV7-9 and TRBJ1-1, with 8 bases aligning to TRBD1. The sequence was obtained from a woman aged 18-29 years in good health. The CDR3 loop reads CASSLTGGVQTEAFF. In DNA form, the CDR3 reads TGTGCCAGCAGCTTAACAGGGGGAGTACAGACTGAAGCTTTCTTT.